The rows below give T cell receptor beta chains drawn from one sample of a study of blood T cells in healthy people across ages. One entry per CDR3 protein, called by TCRdb with MiXCR from the 5' RACE reads. Of nearly 800,000 distinct CDR3 sequences detected, 25% appear once; the ten largest clones hold 3.7%. These data were also filed under a second study, of T cells of mothers and their children.

Sequencing used blood. The receptors were sampled from a boy younger than 18 in good health. Both conserved end residues are part of each CDR3. The D gene is left open where the match is weak. The listing skips clone size in some rows; elsewhere it reads once, few, many or a size class.

d_call j_call v_call clone_size cdr3_aa cdr3_nt
TRBD1 TRBJ2-5 TRBV7-9 few CASSLGGQGEEETQYF TGTGCCAGCAGCTTAGGGGGACAGGGGGAGGAAGAGACCCAGTACTTC
TRBD2 TRBJ2-3 TRBV30 - CAWSAEGLALTDTRYF TGTGCCTGGAGTGCGGAGGGACTAGCGCTCACAGATACGCGGTATTTT
TRBD2 TRBJ2-1 TRBV4-3 - CASSISGGVNNEQFF TGCGCCAGCAGCATTAGCGGGGGGGTAAACAATGAGCAGTTCTTC
- TRBJ1-3 TRBV6-6 - CASQSGLGNTIYF TGTGCCAGTCAGTCAGGGTTAGGAAACACCATATATTTT
TRBD1 TRBJ2-5 TRBV18 - CASSRGTGTDALRQQYF TGTGCCAGCTCACGCGGGACAGGGACGGATGCCCTACGACAGCAGTACTTC
- TRBJ2-1 TRBV6-2/TRBV6-3 few CASSREGDLYNNEQFF TGTGCCAGCAGCCGCGAAGGGGACTTATATAACAATGAGCAGTTCTTC
TRBD1 TRBJ1-1 TRBV4-1 few CASSQANRGGTEAFF TGCGCCAGCAGCCAAGCAAACAGGGGGGGCACTGAAGCTTTCTTT
TRBD2 TRBJ2-2 TRBV29-1 few CSVTSGRTGELLF TGCAGCGTCACTAGCGGGAGAACCGGGGAGCTGCTTTTT
- TRBJ2-3 TRBV29-1 few CSEVTRGGRADTQYF TGCAGCGAGGTAACAAGGGGGGGCCGGGCAGATACGCAGTATTTT
- TRBJ1-4 TRBV10-3 few CASGEGSTNEKLFF TGTGCCAGCGGTGAGGGCTCAACTAATGAAAAACTGTTTTTT
TRBD2 TRBJ2-7 TRBV2 - CASSELGLAGATDEQYF TGTGCCAGCAGTGAATTGGGACTAGCGGGAGCGACAGACGAGCAGTACTTC
TRBD1 TRBJ1-2 TRBV4-3 - CASSRIRGHVDGHTF TGCGCCAGCAGCCGCATTAGGGGGCATGTGGATGGCCACACCTTC
TRBD1 TRBJ2-1 TRBV24-1 few CATSDLNSGQIYNEQFF TGTGCCACCAGTGATTTAAATTCGGGACAGATCTACAATGAGCAGTTCTTC
- TRBJ2-7 TRBV7-9 - CASSLVGKPYEQYF TGTGCCAGCAGCTTAGTTGGAAAACCCTACGAGCAGTACTTC
- TRBJ2-3 TRBV18 - CASSSPTSTDTQYF TGTGCCAGCTCATCGCCAACTAGCACAGATACGCAGTATTTT
- TRBJ2-7 TRBV4-2 few CASSQPSASGPIYEQYF TGTGCCAGCAGCCAACCAAGTGCGAGCGGGCCTATCTACGAGCAGTACTTC
TRBD1 TRBJ1-2 TRBV5-1 few CASIGQGNGYTF TGCGCCAGCATCGGACAGGGAAATGGCTACACCTTC
TRBD1 TRBJ2-7 TRBV7-9 few CASSINDRGDEQYF TGTGCCAGCAGCATTAACGACAGGGGAGACGAGCAGTACTTC
TRBD1 TRBJ1-2 TRBV12-3/TRBV12-4 - CASSPWGQVTYGYTF TGTGCCAGCAGCCCCTGGGGACAGGTCACGTATGGCTACACCTTC
- TRBJ2-7 TRBV11-2 few CASSLDWNPYEQYF TGTGCCAGCAGCTTAGATTGGAACCCCTACGAGCAGTACTTC
- TRBJ1-2 TRBV12-3/TRBV12-4 - CASGSEGLYGYTF TGTGCCAGCGGGAGCGAGGGGCTATATGGCTACACCTTC
TRBD2 TRBJ2-3 TRBV28 - CASSPPGLAGGNTDTQYF TGTGCCAGCAGTCCTCCGGGACTAGCGGGGGGTAACACAGATACGCAGTATTTT